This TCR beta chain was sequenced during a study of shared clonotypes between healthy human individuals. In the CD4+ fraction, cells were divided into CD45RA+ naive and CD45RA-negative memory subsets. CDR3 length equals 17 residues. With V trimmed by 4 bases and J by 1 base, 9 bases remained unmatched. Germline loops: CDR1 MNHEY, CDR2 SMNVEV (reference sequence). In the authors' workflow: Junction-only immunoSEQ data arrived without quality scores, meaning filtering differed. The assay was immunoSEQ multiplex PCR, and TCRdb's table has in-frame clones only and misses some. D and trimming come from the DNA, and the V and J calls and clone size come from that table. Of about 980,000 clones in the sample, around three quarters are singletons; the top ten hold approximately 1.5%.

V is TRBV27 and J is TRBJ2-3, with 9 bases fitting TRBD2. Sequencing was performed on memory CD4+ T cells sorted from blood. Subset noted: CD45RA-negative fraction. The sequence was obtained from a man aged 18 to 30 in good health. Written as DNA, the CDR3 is TGTGCCAGCAGTTCCCCCCTGACTAGCGGTCGCACAGATACGCAGTATTTT. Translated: CASSSPLTSGRTDTQYF.